This T cell receptor (beta chain) came from a study of T-cell reconstitution after alpha-beta-depleted transplantation in children. Per the germline V gene, CDR1 is DFQATT and CDR2 is SNEGSKA (reference sequence). This CDR3 region has 13 residues. J gave up 0 bases and V 6 bases, and 2 bases lay outside the gene matches. Molecular barcoding with unique molecular identifiers was used for the TCRbeta library. Using its own MiXCR run on the PCR reads, TCRdb lists one record per CDR3 protein. The data hold 440,000 or so distinct CDR3 sequences, with approximately 42% observed a single time. This clonotype was obtained from a girl aged 2 to 9 with aplastic anemia, due to receive a stem cell transplant. Sequenced here: PBMCs, sampled before TCRalphabeta/CD19-depleted stem cell transplant. The chain couples TRBV20-1 to TRBJ2-4; 7 bases align to TRBD2. The CDR3 coding sequence is TGCAGTGCCGGGAGGCTAGCCAAAAACATTCAGTACTTC. As protein: CSAGRLAKNIQYF.